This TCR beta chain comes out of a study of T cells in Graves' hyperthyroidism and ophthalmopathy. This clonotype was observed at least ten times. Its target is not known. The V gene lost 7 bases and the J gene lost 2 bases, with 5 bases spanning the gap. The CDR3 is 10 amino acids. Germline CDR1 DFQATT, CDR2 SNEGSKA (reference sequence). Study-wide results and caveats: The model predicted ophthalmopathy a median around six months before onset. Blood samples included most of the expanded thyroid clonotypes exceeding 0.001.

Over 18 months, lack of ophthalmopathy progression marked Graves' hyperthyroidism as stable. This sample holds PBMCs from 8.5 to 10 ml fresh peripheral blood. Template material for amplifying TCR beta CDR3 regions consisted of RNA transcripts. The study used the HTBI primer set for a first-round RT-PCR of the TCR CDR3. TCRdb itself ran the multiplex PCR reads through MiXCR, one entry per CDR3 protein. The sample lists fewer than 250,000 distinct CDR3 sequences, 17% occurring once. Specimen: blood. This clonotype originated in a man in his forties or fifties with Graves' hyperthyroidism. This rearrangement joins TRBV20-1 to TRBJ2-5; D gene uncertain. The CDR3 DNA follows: TGCAGTGGGGCGCAAGAGACCCAGTACTTC. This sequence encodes CSGAQETQYF.